This passage covers 26 T cell receptor beta chains from one sample sequenced in a study of cytomegalovirus exposure and HLA in healthy donors. Method: immunoSEQ multiplex PCR; TCRdb's copy keeps in-frame clones and lacks some. The sample has hundreds of thousands of clones; 86% are singletons. Sequenced: PBMCs. These receptors came from a woman under 30 in good health and CMV-seronegative.

In its sample, this clone was seen once. The J gene is TRBJ2-3, the V gene TRBV28; a weak D match, TRBD1 (5 bases). With 8 bases removed from V and 2 bases from J, the gap between germline ends came to 14 bases. The V gene's germline CDR1 is MDHEN and CDR2 SYDVKM. The CDR3 is 14 amino acids. In nucleotides, the CDR3 is TGTGCCAGCGAAAGAGACAGACCCACAGATACGCAGTATTTT. As protein: CASERDRPTDTQYF. The variable domain in full, completed from reference TRBV28 and TRBJ2-3, reads DVKVTQSSRYLVKRTGEKVFLECVQDMDHENMFWYRQDPGLGLRLIYFSYDVKMKEKGDIPEGYSVSREKKERFSLILESASTNQTSMYLCASERDRPTDTQYFGPGTRLTVL.

The chain links TRBV7-6 to TRBJ2-1; D is unresolved. The CDR3 totals 15 residues. In germline, CDR1 is SGHVS, CDR2 FNYEAQ. The ends were cut back, 2 bases at V and 1 base at J, with 9 bases in the middle. Here the CDR3 reads CASSLTITSYNEQFF. The DNA of the CDR3 is TGTGCCAGCAGCTTAACCATCACTTCCTACAATGAGCAGTTCTTC. The entire variable domain, with the rest obtained from reference TRBV7-6 and TRBJ2-1, is as follows: GAGVSQSPRYKVTKRGQDVALRCDPISGHVSLYWYRQALGQGPEFLTYFNYEAQQDKSGLPNDRFSAERPEGSISTLTIQRTEQRDSAMYRCASSLTITSYNEQFFGPGTRLTVL.

This sequence joins TRBV5-1 and TRBJ2-3; 12 positions match TRBD2. The CDR3 has 17 amino acids. Germline lookup yields CDR1 SGHRS and CDR2 YFSETQ. The ends lost 5 bases at V and 3 bases at J; junction bases unmatched: 10. Written as DNA, the CDR3 is TGCGCCAGCAGATCCGGGACTAGCGGGTTAAGGACAGATACGCAGTATTTT. This encodes CASRSGTSGLRTDTQYF.

The V call is TRBV5-1, the J call TRBJ2-3; D unclear. The CDR3 runs 10 residues. Trimming removed 4 bases from V and 5 bases from J, with 2 bases in between. The germline V gene has CDR1 SGHRS and CDR2 YFSETQ. This CDR3 reads CASSLDTQYF. The CDR3 coding sequence is TGCGCCAGCAGCCTAGATACGCAGTATTTT. The variable domain in full, with the rest retrieved from reference TRBV5-1 and TRBJ2-3, is KAGVTQTPRYLIKTRGQQVTLSCSPISGHRSVSWYQQTPGQGLQFLFEYFSETQRNKGNFPGRFSGRQFSNSRSEMNVSTLELGDSALYLCASSLDTQYFGPGTRLTVL.

Comment on this clone: An end of the junction does not agree with germline; a read error may underlie this. The genes are TRBV15 and TRBJ1-1; tentative D call: TRBD1 (5 bases). The germline V gene encodes CDR1 LNHNV and CDR2 YYDKDF (reference sequence). CDR3 length: 14 residues. CDR3 loop: CATSRDMGGTEAFF. The CDR3 DNA follows: TGTGCCACCAGTAGAGATATGGGGGGCACTGAAGCTTTCTTT.

This chain uses TRBV5-1 with TRBJ2-7; 8 bases are shared with TRBD2. The CDR3 runs 14 residues. V gave up 4 bases and J gave up 4 bases; unmatched junction bases: 7. The germline CDR1 and CDR2 sequences are SGHRS and YFSETQ. The CDR3 DNA is TGCGCCAGCAGCCCGTCGGGGGGGGCGTACGAGCAGTACTTC. This translates into CASSPSGGAYEQYF.

The V and J genes are TRBV5-4 and TRBJ2-2; D is perhaps TRBD1 (6 bases). Deletions cut 4 bases from V and 1 base from J, with 14 bases between. Germline V lookup: CDR1 SGHNT, CDR2 YYREEE (reference sequence). The CDR3 extends over 16 amino acids. The DNA for the CDR3 is TGTGCCAGCAGCCGCAACCTGGACAGGAACACCGGGGAGCTGTTTTTT. Translating gives CASSRNLDRNTGELFF.

This chain links TRBV27 with TRBJ1-3, with 9 bases aligning to TRBD1. The V gene's germline CDR1 is MNHEY and CDR2 SMNVEV (reference sequence). The CDR3 spans 17 residues. J lost 4 bases, V lost 7 bases, and 14 bases had no gene match. CDR3 nucleotides: TGTGCCAGCAAAGTAGTTGTATACAGGGGGCACGGAAACACCATATATTTT. This codes for CASKVVVYRGHGNTIYF.

The genes are TRBV2 and TRBJ1-1; D is possibly TRBD1 (5 bases). The germline V gene has CDR1 SNHLY and CDR2 FYNNEI. The CDR3 length is 13 residues. The V end was cut by 11 bases, the J end by 0 bases, with 13 bases between. The CDR3 DNA is TGTGCCGGGGGGGGGACCATGAACACTGAAGCTTTCTTT. This sequence encodes CAGGGTMNTEAFF.

The chain employs TRBV19 and TRBJ1-6; 7 bases match TRBD1. CDR3 length: 15 amino acids. V lost 5 bases to trimming and J lost 4 bases; unmatched junction nucleotides: 5. CDR1 is LNHDA, CDR2 SQIVND, per germline (reference sequence). As DNA, the CDR3 is TGTGCCAGTAGTCCCGACAGGGCATATAATTCACCCCTCCACTTT. Translation: CASSPDRAYNSPLHF.

The rearrangement joins TRBV6-1 to TRBJ1-6; perhaps TRBD1 as D (5 bases). The CDR3 has 14 residues. V was cut by 6 bases and J by 2 bases, with 8 bases left in between. The germline V gene encodes CDR1 MNHNS and CDR2 SASEGT. CDR3 amino acids: CASSAGPYNSPLHF. CDR3 bases: TGTGCCAGCAGCGCGGGGCCCTATAATTCACCCCTCCACTTT.

This chain joins TRBV18 and TRBJ2-5; D is perhaps TRBD1 (5 bases). The length of the CDR3 is 14 residues. In germline, CDR1 is KGHSH, CDR2 LQKENI. Deletions cut 5 bases from V and 2 bases from J, with 12 bases between. The CDR3 sequence is CASSFTRQQETQYF. CDR3 in DNA: TGTGCCAGCTCATTTACCAGACAGCAAGAGACCCAGTACTTC. Filled out from reference TRBV18 and TRBJ2-5, the complete variable domain reads NAGVMQNPRHLVRRRGQEARLRCSPMKGHSHVYWYRQLPEEGLKFMVYLQKENIIDESGMPKERFSAEFPKEGPSILRIQQVVRGDSAAYFCASSFTRQQETQYFGPGTRLLVL.

V and J are TRBV6-6 and TRBJ1-6, with D tentatively TRBD1 (5 bases). There are 13 residues in the CDR3. Trimming took off 1 base at V and 11 bases at J, with 9 bases between the two ends. CDR1 MNHNY and CDR2 SVGAGI come from the germline V gene (reference sequence). The CDR3 DNA sequence: TGTGCCAGCAGTTACTATTTAGGGGCACCCCTCCACTTT. This codes for CASSYYLGAPLHF.

The rearrangement uses TRBV9 and TRBJ2-1; 8 bases match TRBD2. The junction had 2 bases not matched to a gene; V was cut back by 0 bases and J by 0 bases. CDR3 length: 16 residues. Germline loops: CDR1 SGDLS, CDR2 YYNGEE. CDR3 loop: CASSVESGSSYNEQFF. The CDR3 DNA is TGTGCCAGCAGCGTAGAGAGCGGGAGCTCCTACAATGAGCAGTTCTTC.

This clone was detected only once. The V and J genes are TRBV7-8 and TRBJ2-1; the D gene is possibly TRBD2 (5 bases). CDR3 size: 17 residues. Trimming took off 1 base at V and 0 bases at J, with 13 bases between the two ends. CDR1 and CDR2 from the germline V gene are SGHVS and FQNEAQ. The CDR3 nucleotides read TGTGCCAGCAGCTTAGTTGGGTCGGGAAGCTCCTACAATGAGCAGTTCTTC. Encoded protein: CASSLVGSGSSYNEQFF.

The chain has TRBV7-9 and TRBJ2-1; the D is unclear. The CDR3 length is 12 residues. Germline CDR1 is SEHNR and CDR2 is FQNEAQ (reference sequence). V lost 5 bases and J lost 3, with 5 bases in between. Here the CDR3 reads CASSQIYNEQFF. The CDR3 coding sequence is TGTGCCAGCAGCCAAATCTACAATGAGCAGTTCTTC.

The rearrangement links TRBV6-1 to TRBJ2-5; unclear D gene. Germline CDR1 reads MNHNS; CDR2 reads SASEGT. This CDR3 is built from 14 residues. V gave up 6 bases and J gave up 5 bases, with 16 bases separating them. The CDR3 coding sequence is TGTGCCAGCAGAAACGACATGGGTTCGGAGACCCAGTACTTC. This codes for CASRNDMGSETQYF.

The chain links TRBV2 to TRBJ1-6; 9 bases agree with TRBD1. This CDR3 comprises 15 residues. Germline CDR1 SNHLY, CDR2 FYNNEI. The V segment lost 7 bases and the J segment 7 bases; nucleotides outside the gene matches: 8. CDR3 DNA: TGTGCCAGCAATATAGGGACAGGGAGCAATTCACCCCTCCACTTT. Translated: CASNIGTGSNSPLHF.

This clone was found a few times. The rearrangement uses TRBV30 and TRBJ1-5; D call uncertain. The V end lost 3 bases, the J end lost 2 bases, and 14 bases lay between the germline ends. Germline V gene lookup returns CDR1 GTSNPN and CDR2 SVGIG (reference sequence). The CDR3 is 15 amino acids. For the CDR3, the DNA is TGTGCCTGGAGCACCGGCGTAAGCGGCAATCAGCCCCAGCATTTT. Its translation is CAWSTGVSGNQPQHF.

This chain links TRBV25-1 with TRBJ1-1; 8 bases map to TRBD1. Trimming took 7 bases from V and 5 from J; bases not matched to a gene: 18. This CDR3 is built from 17 residues. Per germline, CDR1 MGHDK and CDR2 SYGVNS. CDR3 coding DNA: TGTGCCAGCATGGGGAAATTGGGTCGAACAGGGGGAACTGAAGCTTTCTTT. Protein: CASMGKLGRTGGTEAFF.

This chain joins TRBV27 and TRBJ2-1; possible D gene TRBD2, 6 bases. The ends were cut back, 3 bases at V and 3 bases at J, with 9 bases in the middle. The CDR3 contains 14 residues. Germline V CDR1 and CDR2: MNHEY, SMNVEV (reference sequence). The CDR3 region has the DNA TGTGCCAGCAGTTTTGGGGGGAACTACAATGAGCAGTTCTTC. Translating it yields CASSFGGNYNEQFF.

The CDR3 sequence: CASRGWGGNTGELFF. CDR3 nucleotides: TGTGCCAGCAGGGGCTGGGGAGGGAACACCGGGGAGCTGTTTTTT. This chain links TRBV2 with TRBJ2-2; TRBD2 is a possible D gene (6 bases). The CDR3 length is 15 residues. The V end was cut by 6 bases, the J end by 1 base, with 12 bases between. The germline gives CDR1 SNHLY, CDR2 FYNNEI.

The chain links TRBV4-1 to TRBJ2-7; possible D gene TRBD2, 5 bases. This CDR3 is 13 amino acids long. The germline gives CDR1 MGHRA, CDR2 YSYEKL. The V gene lost 4 bases and the J gene lost 2 bases, with 9 bases spanning the gap. Here the CDR3 DNA reads TGCGCCAGCAGCCCTAGCACCACCTACGAGCAGTACTTC. Amino acids: CASSPSTTYEQYF.

The CDR3 DNA is TGTGCCAGCTCGAGCACATTACCCAAGGGGGCCCTGGACACTGAAGCTTTCTTT. It codes for CASSSTLPKGALDTEAFF. The rearrangement joins TRBV18 to TRBJ1-1; 7 bases are a match to TRBD1. CDR3 length: 18 residues. Per germline, CDR1 KGHSH and CDR2 LQKENI. V lost 6 bases, J lost 3 bases, and 19 bases stayed unmatched.

This clone was seen once. The chain recombines TRBV5-1 with TRBJ2-5, with D possibly TRBD1 on 5 matching bases. Trimming took off 5 bases at V and 0 bases at J, with 14 bases between the two ends. CDR1 is SGHRS, CDR2 YFSETQ, per germline. The CDR3 runs to 15 residues. The CDR3 sequence: CASRKGSSYQETQYF. The CDR3 region has the DNA TGCGCCAGCAGAAAGGGGTCTTCGTACCAAGAGACCCAGTACTTC. The complete variable domain, with remaining parts taken from reference TRBV5-1 and TRBJ2-5, reads KAGVTQTPRYLIKTRGQQVTLSCSPISGHRSVSWYQQTPGQGLQFLFEYFSETQRNKGNFPGRFSGRQFSNSRSEMNVSTLELGDSALYLCASRKGSSYQETQYFGPGTRLLVL.

This clone was counted once. DNA of the CDR3: TGTGCCAGCAACCAGCGTGAAAGCCAAGAGACCCAGTACTTC. This codes for CASNQRESQETQYF. This chain uses TRBV28 with TRBJ2-5; D ambiguous. Germline V gives CDR1 MDHEN, CDR2 SYDVKM. This CDR3 comprises 14 residues. V was cut by 7 bases and J by 1 base, with 13 bases left in between.